This T cell receptor beta chain appears in the sequencing data of a study of regulatory T cells in long-lasting Graves disease. Study results and limitations: With persistent disease, TRBV28, TRBJ1-2 and TRBJ2-5 were the favored segments.

The time point denotes: newly diagnosed GD, antithyroid drugs for less than 3 months. The TCR library used RNA extracted from PBMCs. Relying on iRepertoire HTBI primers and Arm-PCR of CDR3 regions, the team built TCR beta libraries. TCRdb fed the multiplex PCR reads into MiXCR, producing one record per CDR3 protein. Among over 500,000 distinct CDR3 sequences listed, around 17% were seen once. This CDR3 has 13 residues. Trimming shortened V by 6 bases and J by 6 bases, and 13 bases separated the two germline ends. This clonotype was counted ten times or more. Its antigen is as yet unknown. Separately, the same data were catalogued under a study of T cells in Graves' hyperthyroidism and ophthalmopathy. From that paper: Graves' hyperthyroidism is called stable when ophthalmopathy does not progress within 18 months. Researchers ran a first-round RT-PCR on the TCR CDR3 using the HTBI primer set.

The gene calls are TRBV12-3 or TRBV12-4 and TRBJ2-3; D remains unclear. Sequencing used peripheral blood mononuclear cells (PBMCs), obtained at new diagnosis, from a patient treated with antithyroid drugs. This clonotype was sampled from a woman in her twenties or thirties with Graves disease. CDR3 in amino acids: CASSPRRMDTQYF. CDR3 bases: TGTGCCAGCAGCCCGAGAAGAATGGATACGCAGTATTTT.